Listed here are 9 T cell receptor beta chains from one sample, sequenced in a study of T cells in Graves' hyperthyroidism and ophthalmopathy. Amplification yielded TCR beta CDR3 regions, with RNA transcripts as the source. HTBI primers drove first-round RT-PCR of the TCR CDR3. One entry per CDR3 protein results from TCRdb running MiXCR on the multiplex PCR reads. This table has 540,000 or so distinct CDR3 sequences, 15% to 18% appearing once. The sequencing sample was made of blood. The receptors come from a woman under 40 with Graves' hyperthyroidism.

This clonotype showed up many times. The V gene is TRBV11-2, the J gene TRBJ2-7; perhaps TRBD2 as D (6 bases). The germline gives CDR1 SGHAT, CDR2 FQNNGV. The CDR3 has 15 residues. Trimming shortened V by 3 bases and J by 2 bases, and 14 bases separated the two germline ends. CDR3: CASSFQAGKAYEQYF. The CDR3 region has the DNA TGTGCCAGCAGCTTTCAGGCGGGAAAGGCCTACGAGCAGTACTTC.

This chain uses TRBV4-1 with TRBJ2-1; 11 bases map to TRBD2. Germline V lookup: CDR1 MGHRA, CDR2 YSYEKL. The CDR3 extends over 17 amino acids. The trim removed 0 bases at V and 2 bases at J, leaving 3 bases unmatched. The CDR3 DNA sequence: TGCGCCAGCAGCCAAGAAACTAGCGGGAGTCCCTACAATGAGCAGTTCTTC. Translated: CASSQETSGSPYNEQFF.

This clonotype was seen more than once but under ten times. This rearrangement joins TRBV13 to TRBJ2-3; TRBD2 matches 10 bases. Trimming removed 0 bases from V and 4 bases from J; junction bases left unmatched: 4. Germline V lookup: CDR1 PRHDT, CDR2 FYEKMQ (reference sequence). The CDR3 has 16 amino acids. CDR3 sequence: CASSLGSAGGPDTQYF. The CDR3 coding sequence is TGTGCCAGCAGCTTAGGATCAGCGGGAGGGCCAGATACGCAGTATTTT.

V usage is TRBV30 and J usage is TRBJ2-1; 10 nucleotides align to TRBD2. In germline, CDR1 is GTSNPN, CDR2 SVGIG (reference sequence). This CDR3 contains 14 residues. The ends lost 2 bases at V and 4 bases at J; junction bases unmatched: 2. CDR3 sequence reads: CAWSTSGIYNEQFF. The DNA of the CDR3 is TGTGCCTGGAGTACTAGCGGGATATACAATGAGCAGTTCTTC.

The chain couples TRBV10-3 to TRBJ2-1; 7 bases map to TRBD2. Germline lookup yields CDR1 ENHRY and CDR2 SYGVKD. V lost 8 bases, J lost 7 bases, and 5 bases stayed unmatched. The CDR3 extends over 12 amino acids. The CDR3 DNA sequence: TGTGCCATCTCGCGGGAGAAAAATGAGCAGTTCTTC. This encodes CAISREKNEQFF.

This clonotype was observed many times. The V gene is TRBV11-2, the J gene TRBJ2-3; TRBD1 might be the D (5 bases). V was shortened by 1 base and J by 3 bases, with 11 bases between the two germline ends. The V gene's germline CDR1 is SGHAT and CDR2 FQNNGV. This CDR3 spans 15 amino acids. The CDR3 reads CASSLVASGTDTQYF. The CDR3 DNA sequence: TGTGCCAGCAGCTTAGTTGCCTCAGGGACAGATACGCAGTATTTT. Combining the CDR3 with reference TRBV11-2 and TRBJ2-3 gives the whole variable domain EAGVAQSPRYKIIEKRQSVAFWCNPISGHATLYWYQQILGQGPKLLIQFQNNGVVDDSQLPKDRFSAERLKGVDSTLKIQPAKLEDSAVYLCASSLVASGTDTQYFGPGTRLTVL.

The chain combines TRBV29-1 with TRBJ1-3, with D possibly matching TRBD1 (6 bases). Germline assignment: CDR1 SQVTM and CDR2 ANQGSEA. Trimming cost V 8 bases and J 2 bases, with 13 bases left between them. The CDR3 consists of 13 residues. The CDR3 loop reads CSFTGTPGNTIYF. The CDR3 DNA sequence: TGCAGCTTCACAGGGACTCCTGGAAACACCATATATTTT.

The J gene is TRBJ1-3, the V gene TRBV29-1, with 10 bases that match TRBD1. CDR3 length: 13 residues. Losses at the gene ends were 7 bases for V and 4 bases for J; bases not matched to a gene: 4. The germline V gene encodes CDR1 SQVTM and CDR2 ANQGSEA. The CDR3 DNA reads as TGCAGCGCCGAGACAGGGGGCGGAAACACCATATATTTT. Its translation: CSAETGGGNTIYF.

This clonotype was found many times. This sequence joins TRBV18 and TRBJ2-7, with TRBD1 identical over 9 bases. The CDR3 runs 15 residues. Germline trimming cut 1 base from V and 6 bases from J; bases unmatched to any gene: 7. CDR1 KGHSH and CDR2 LQKENI come from the germline V gene. In nucleotides, the CDR3 is TGTGCCAGCTCACCACAGGGGACAGGGACGGGCGAGCAGTACTTC. It codes for CASSPQGTGTGEQYF.